This T cell receptor beta chain was retrieved from a study of blood T cells in healthy people across ages. CDR3 length equals 16 residues. Germline V gene sequence: CDR1 DFQATT, CDR2 SNEGSKA (reference sequence). After removal of 5 bases from V and 9 bases from J, the junction contained 19 bases not matched to a gene. Using a J-beta primer mix together with a sample-barcoded 5' primer, a second PCR was run for roughly 7 to 11 cycles. MiXCR was run by TCRdb on the 5' RACE reads, yielding one entry per CDR3 protein. The data contain roughly 640,000 distinct CDR3 sequences, roughly 31% of them singletons.

The V gene is TRBV20-1, the J gene TRBJ2-7, with 10 bases aligning to TRBD2. Sequences were obtained from blood. The sequence derives from an elderly woman in good health. In DNA, the CDR3 is TGCAGTGCTTCTAGAGAAGGACTAGCGGCTTACAATGGGCAGTACTTC. This translates into CSASREGLAAYNGQYF.